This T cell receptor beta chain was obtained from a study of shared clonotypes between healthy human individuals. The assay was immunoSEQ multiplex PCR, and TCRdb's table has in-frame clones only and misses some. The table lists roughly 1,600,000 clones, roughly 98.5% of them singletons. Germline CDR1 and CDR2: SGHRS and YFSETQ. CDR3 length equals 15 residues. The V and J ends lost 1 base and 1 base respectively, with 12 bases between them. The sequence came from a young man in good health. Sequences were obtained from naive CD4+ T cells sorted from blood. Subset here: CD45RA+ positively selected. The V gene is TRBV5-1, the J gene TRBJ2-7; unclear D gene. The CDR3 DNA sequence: TGCGCCAGCAGCTTGCACCCTGGCACGTCCTACGAGCAGTACTTC. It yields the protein CASSLHPGTSYEQYF.